These 23 T cell receptor beta chains originate from one sample sequenced in a study of cytomegalovirus exposure and HLA in healthy donors. Researchers ran the PCR with 60 Vbeta and 13 Jbeta primers. Sequenced by immunoSEQ multiplex PCR; TCRdb stores in-frame clones only, minus some. This table holds about 50,000 clones. Specimen: PBMCs. The source of these receptors is a young woman in good health and CMV-seronegative.

The V gene is TRBV5-6, the J gene TRBJ1-2; D call uncertain. V shed 4 bases and J shed 7 bases, with 17 bases lying between them. CDR1 SGHDT and CDR2 YYEEEE come from the germline V gene. The length of the CDR3 is 14 residues. The CDR3 DNA sequence: TGTGCCAGCAGCCTGAGACCGCGACTGAGTGGCTACACCTTC. Residues: CASSLRPRLSGYTF.

The chain links TRBV7-9 to TRBJ2-7; D perhaps matches TRBD1 (6 bases). CDR1 SEHNR and CDR2 FQNEAQ come from the germline V gene (reference sequence). The V and J ends lost 5 bases and 3 bases respectively, with 11 bases between them. The CDR3 spans 13 residues. The CDR3 sequence: CASSPGVFYEQYF. The CDR3 DNA is TGTGCCAGCAGCCCAGGGGTTTTCTACGAGCAGTACTTC.

The chain joins TRBV5-1 to TRBJ2-5; D gene unclear. Germline CDR1 is SGHRS and CDR2 is YFSETQ. This CDR3 is built from 13 residues. V was shortened by 4 bases and J by 5 bases, with 12 bases between the two germline ends. In DNA, the CDR3 is TGCGCCAGCAGCGGTGCATCGCGGGAGACCCAGTACTTC. Amino acids: CASSGASRETQYF.

The V call is TRBV29-1, the J call TRBJ2-1, with D possibly TRBD2 on 7 matching bases. Germline V gene lookup returns CDR1 SQVTM and CDR2 ANQGSEA. The CDR3 spans 14 residues. V was pared by 7 bases and J by 0 bases, with 13 bases between. CDR3 bases: TGCAGCGGTCGGGGGGCGGCCTCCTACAATGAGCAGTTCTTC. It translates to CSGRGAASYNEQFF.

DNA for the CDR3: TGTGCCAGCAGCCAAGAGGGACAGGGGTTCATTCAGTACTTC. It encodes CASSQEGQGFIQYF. This chain uses TRBV4-2 with TRBJ2-4; 10 nucleotides match TRBD1. The CDR3 runs 14 residues. Germline CDR1 and CDR2: LGHNA and YNFKEQ. V gave up 0 bases and J gave up 9 bases; unmatched junction bases: 2.

The rearrangement joins TRBV10-2 to TRBJ1-6; tentative D call: TRBD1 (5 bases). V was shortened by 3 bases and J by 3 bases, with 12 bases between the two germline ends. The CDR3 loop spans 16 amino acids. CDR1 WSHSY and CDR2 SAAADI come from the germline V gene. Here the CDR3 reads CASSERQGLYNSPLHF. CDR3 DNA: TGCGCCAGCAGTGAACGGCAGGGCCTCTATAATTCACCCCTCCACTTT.

V usage is TRBV6-1 and J usage is TRBJ1-6; D possibly corresponds to TRBD1 (6 bases). V lost 3 bases and J lost 2, with 14 bases in between. Looked up from germline, CDR1 is MNHNS and CDR2 is SASEGT. There are 17 residues in the CDR3. Here the CDR3 DNA reads TGTGCCAGCAGTGACTACGCAGGGACAACCTATAATTCACCCCTCCACTTT. Translating gives CASSDYAGTTYNSPLHF.

This chain joins TRBV5-1 and TRBJ2-7, with 8 bases aligning to TRBD1. Germline values: CDR1 SGHRS, CDR2 YFSETQ. The CDR3 contains 15 residues. Germline trimming cut 0 bases from V and 5 bases from J; bases unmatched to any gene: 7. CDR3 sequence: CASSLVRTGRNEQYF. The CDR3 DNA reads as TGCGCCAGCAGCTTGGTACGGACAGGGCGGAACGAGCAGTACTTC.

CDR3 coding DNA: TGTGCCAGCAGCCGGACCTCGCCGGGGGGGGTGAATACGCAGTATTTT. It encodes CASSRTSPGGVNTQYF. The chain joins TRBV2 to TRBJ2-3; TRBD2 matches 8 bases. With V trimmed by 6 bases and J by 7 bases, 15 bases remained unmatched. The CDR3 runs to 16 residues. The germline V gene has CDR1 SNHLY and CDR2 FYNNEI. Complete variable domain (other parts from reference TRBV2 and TRBJ2-3): EPEVTQTPSHQVTQMGQEVILRCVPISNHLYFYWYRQILGQKVEFLVSFYNNEISEKSEIFDDQFSVERPDGSNFTLKIRSTKLEDSAMYFCASSRTSPGGVNTQYFGPGTRLTVL.

V and J are TRBV19 and TRBJ2-3; 11 bases align to TRBD1. The CDR3 covers 15 residues. J was trimmed by 5 bases and V by 3 bases; bases with no gene match: 4. Germline V CDR1 and CDR2: LNHDA, SQIVND (reference sequence). The CDR3 protein is CASSIGQGALDTQYF. The CDR3 DNA reads as TGTGCCAGTAGTATCGGACAGGGGGCATTAGATACGCAGTATTTT.

This chain links TRBV18 with TRBJ1-5, with 12 bases matching TRBD1. Germline CDR1 is KGHSH and CDR2 is LQKENI. The CDR3 runs to 15 residues. Trimming removed 2 bases from V and 7 bases from J; junction bases left unmatched: 3. This CDR3 reads CASSPFGTGGQPQHF. CDR3 nucleotide sequence: TGTGCCAGCTCACCATTTGGGACAGGGGGCCAGCCCCAGCATTTT.

The chain employs TRBV7-2 and TRBJ1-6; 9 nucleotides match TRBD1. V shed 10 bases and J 7 bases; nucleotides not matched to a gene: 2. The CDR3 totals 12 residues. CDR1 and CDR2 (germline): SGHTA, FQGNSA. CDR3 nucleotide sequence: TGTGCCACCGGACAGGGGAATTCACCCCTCCACTTT. Protein sequence: CATGQGNSPLHF.

The chain couples TRBV19 to TRBJ1-5, with D perhaps TRBD1 (6 bases). V was shortened by 4 bases and J by 7 bases, with 17 bases between the two germline ends. The CDR3 spans 15 residues. Germline V gene data show CDR1 as LNHDA and CDR2 as SQIVND (reference sequence). The CDR3 region is CASSKYSGQSQPQHF. CDR3 nucleotide sequence: TGTGCCAGTAGTAAATATTCAGGACAGTCCCAGCCCCAGCATTTT.

The DNA for the CDR3 is TGTGCCAGCTCCGGGACTACTTTGAACACTGAAGCTTTCTTT. It encodes CASSGTTLNTEAFF. The chain has TRBV6-6 and TRBJ1-1; tentatively, D is TRBD1 (5 bases). The CDR3 spans 14 residues. The germline CDR1 and CDR2 sequences are MNHNY and SVGAGI (reference sequence). The V and J ends lost 8 bases and 0 bases respectively, with 13 bases between them.

This chain joins TRBV6-1 and TRBJ1-2; 7 bases match TRBD1. CDR1 is MNHNS and CDR2 is SASEGT in the germline V gene. V trimming: 6 bases; J trimming: 8 bases; junction bases outside the gene matches: 12. This CDR3 comprises 14 residues. This chain's CDR3 is CASRSGGNGGGYTF. DNA for the CDR3: TGTGCCAGCAGGTCAGGGGGAAACGGAGGGGGCTACACCTTC.

The chain recombines TRBV11-2 with TRBJ2-1, with TRBD2 matching 8 bases. This CDR3 spans 14 amino acids. J lost 7 bases, V lost 4 bases, and 6 bases had no gene match. CDR1 is SGHAT and CDR2 is FQNNGV in the germline V gene. The CDR3 reads CASSSTRGGNEQFF. In DNA form, the CDR3 reads TGTGCCAGCAGCTCTACTCGGGGGGGAAATGAGCAGTTCTTC.

The V call is TRBV7-2, the J call TRBJ1-2; weak D call: TRBD1 (5 bases). V lost 2 bases, J lost 4 bases, and 11 bases lay in between. The CDR3 totals 14 residues. The germline V gene has CDR1 SGHTA and CDR2 FQGNSA. The CDR3 coding sequence is TGTGCCAGCAGCTTATCGTGGGGCGCCTATGGCTACACCTTC. Protein: CASSLSWGAYGYTF.

J is TRBJ1-2 and V is TRBV2; 7 nucleotides agree with TRBD1. Germline lookup yields CDR1 SNHLY and CDR2 FYNNEI. Trimming at V came to 7 bases and at J to 3 bases, leaving 8 bases not matched to a gene. The CDR3 sequence is 14 residues long. This CDR3 reads CASMRYGTDYGYTF. The CDR3 DNA reads TGTGCCAGCATGAGATATGGGACAGACTATGGCTACACCTTC.

The chain couples TRBV19 to TRBJ1-1; no definite D call. CDR1 is LNHDA and CDR2 is SQIVND in the germline V gene (reference sequence). This CDR3 is built from 13 residues. Trimming pared 5 bases from V and 0 bases from J, leaving 7 bases between. In DNA form, the CDR3 reads TGTGCCAGTAGTCAGGCTATGAACACTGAAGCTTTCTTT. As protein: CASSQAMNTEAFF.

J is TRBJ2-3 and V is TRBV18; D is possibly TRBD2 (6 bases). The CDR3 is 15 amino acids. The germline CDR1 and CDR2 sequences are KGHSH and LQKENI. V was pared by 1 base and J by 1 base, with 9 bases between. The CDR3 region is CASSPLAAGTDTQYF. The CDR3 bases are TGTGCCAGCTCACCACTAGCGGCGGGCACAGATACGCAGTATTTT.

The chain recombines TRBV18 with TRBJ1-2; 11 nucleotides line up with TRBD1. The CDR3 has 15 amino acids. The ends lost 6 bases at V and 4 bases at J; junction bases unmatched: 7. Germline-derived CDR1 and CDR2 are KGHSH and LQKENI. The CDR3 DNA reads as TGTGCCAGCTCCCCGGGACAGGGGGAGTTCTATGGCTACACCTTC. This translates into CASSPGQGEFYGYTF. The full variable domain, completed using reference TRBV18 and TRBJ1-2, is NAGVMQNPRHLVRRRGQEARLRCSPMKGHSHVYWYRQLPEEGLKFMVYLQKENIIDESGMPKERFSAEFPKEGPSILRIQQVVRGDSAAYFCASSPGQGEFYGYTFGSGTRLTVV.

The J gene is TRBJ1-6, the V gene TRBV19; 12 bases align to TRBD1. This CDR3 has 18 residues. Looked up from germline, CDR1 is LNHDA and CDR2 is SQIVND (reference sequence). V shed 8 bases, J shed 1 base, and the junction held 9 bases outside the gene matches. The CDR3 loop reads CASRKGTGGMSYNSPLHF. The CDR3, as DNA: TGTGCCAGTCGAAAGGGGACAGGGGGCATGTCCTATAATTCACCCCTCCACTTT.

The chain has TRBV5-1 and TRBJ2-7; TRBD1 aligns across 7 bases. V lost 2 bases and J lost 5; bases outside the gene matches: 10. This CDR3 spans 15 amino acids. Germline CDR1 is SGHRS and CDR2 is YFSETQ. The DNA of the CDR3 is TGCGCCAGCAGCTTAATACCTGGACAGGCGAACGAGCAGTACTTC. Protein: CASSLIPGQANEQYF.